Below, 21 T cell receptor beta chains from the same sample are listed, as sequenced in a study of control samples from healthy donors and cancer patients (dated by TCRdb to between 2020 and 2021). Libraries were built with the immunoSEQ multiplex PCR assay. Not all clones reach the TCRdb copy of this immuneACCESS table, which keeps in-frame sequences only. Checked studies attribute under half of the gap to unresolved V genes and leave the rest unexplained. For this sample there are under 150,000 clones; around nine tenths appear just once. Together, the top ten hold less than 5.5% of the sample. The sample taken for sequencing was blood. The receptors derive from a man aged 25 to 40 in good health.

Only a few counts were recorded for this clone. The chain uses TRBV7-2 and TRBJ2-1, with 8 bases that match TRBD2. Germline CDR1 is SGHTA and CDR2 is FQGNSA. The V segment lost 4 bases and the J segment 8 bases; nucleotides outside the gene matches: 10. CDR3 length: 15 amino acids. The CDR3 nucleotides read TGTGCCAGCAGCTCACGGGGGGGCAAGAGGGATGAGCAGTTCTTC. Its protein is CASSSRGGKRDEQFF.

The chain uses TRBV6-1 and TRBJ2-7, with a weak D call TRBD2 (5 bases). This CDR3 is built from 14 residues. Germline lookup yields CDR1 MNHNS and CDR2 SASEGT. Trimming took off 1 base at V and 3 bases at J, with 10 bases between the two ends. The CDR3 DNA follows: TGTGCCAGCAGTGAAGGCCCGGGGTACTACGAGCAGTACTTC. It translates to CASSEGPGYYEQYF.

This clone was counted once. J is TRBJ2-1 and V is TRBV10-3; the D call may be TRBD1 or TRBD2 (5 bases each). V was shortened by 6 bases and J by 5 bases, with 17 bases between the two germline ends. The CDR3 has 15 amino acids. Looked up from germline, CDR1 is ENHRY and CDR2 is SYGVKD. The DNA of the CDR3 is TGTGCCATCAGCGGACCCTCCGGGGCCGACAATGAGCAGTTCTTC. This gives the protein CAISGPSGADNEQFF.

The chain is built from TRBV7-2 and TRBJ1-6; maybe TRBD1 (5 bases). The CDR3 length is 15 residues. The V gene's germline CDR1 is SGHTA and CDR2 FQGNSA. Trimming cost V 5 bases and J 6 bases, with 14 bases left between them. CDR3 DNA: TGTGCCAGCAGCGGGGCTTGGGCTGGTAATTCACCCCTCCACTTT. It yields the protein CASSGAWAGNSPLHF.

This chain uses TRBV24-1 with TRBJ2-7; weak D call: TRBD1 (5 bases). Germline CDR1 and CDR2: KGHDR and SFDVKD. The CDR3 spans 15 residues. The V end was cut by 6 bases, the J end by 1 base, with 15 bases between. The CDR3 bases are TGTGCCACCAGTTCGGGTCAGGGCATGTCCTACGAGCAGTACTTC. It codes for CATSSGQGMSYEQYF.

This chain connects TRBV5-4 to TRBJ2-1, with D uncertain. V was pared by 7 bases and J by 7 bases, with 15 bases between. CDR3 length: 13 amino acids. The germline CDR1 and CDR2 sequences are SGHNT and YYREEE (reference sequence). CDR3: CASSPGPANEQFF. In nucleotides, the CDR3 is TGTGCCAGCTCCCCGGGCCCCGCGAATGAGCAGTTCTTC.

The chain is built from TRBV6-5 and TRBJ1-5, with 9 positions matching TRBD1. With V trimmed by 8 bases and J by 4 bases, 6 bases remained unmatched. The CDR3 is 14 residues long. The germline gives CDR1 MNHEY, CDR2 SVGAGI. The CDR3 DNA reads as TGTGCCAGCCAGGACAGGGGTGGGAATCAGCCCCAGCATTTT. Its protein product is CASQDRGGNQPQHF.

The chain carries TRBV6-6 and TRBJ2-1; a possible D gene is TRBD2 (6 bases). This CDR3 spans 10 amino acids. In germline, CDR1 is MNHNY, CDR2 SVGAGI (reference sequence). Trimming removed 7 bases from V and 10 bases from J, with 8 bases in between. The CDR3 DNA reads TGTGCCAGCACGGGAGTGGAGCAGTTCTTC. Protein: CASTGVEQFF.

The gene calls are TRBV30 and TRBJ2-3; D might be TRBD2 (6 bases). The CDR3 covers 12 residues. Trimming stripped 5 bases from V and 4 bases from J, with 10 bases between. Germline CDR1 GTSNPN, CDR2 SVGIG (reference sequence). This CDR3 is CAWAPGADTQYF. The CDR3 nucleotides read TGTGCCTGGGCCCCGGGGGCAGATACGCAGTATTTT.

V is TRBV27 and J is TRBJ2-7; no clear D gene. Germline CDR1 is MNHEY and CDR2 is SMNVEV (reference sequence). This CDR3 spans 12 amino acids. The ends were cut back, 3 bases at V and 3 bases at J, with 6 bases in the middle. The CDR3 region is CASSLLGYEQYF. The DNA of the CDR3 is TGTGCCAGCAGTTTGCTTGGCTACGAGCAGTACTTC.

CDR3 sequence (DNA): TGTGCCATCAGTGAAAGGACTAGCGGGGGGGCCGGGGCGGCAGATACGCAGTATTTT. The encoded protein is CAISERTSGGAGAADTQYF. This sequence joins TRBV10-3 and TRBJ2-3; the match to TRBD2 covers 15 bases. Trimming removed 3 bases from V and 4 bases from J; junction bases left unmatched: 11. There are 19 residues in the CDR3. The germline gives CDR1 ENHRY, CDR2 SYGVKD.

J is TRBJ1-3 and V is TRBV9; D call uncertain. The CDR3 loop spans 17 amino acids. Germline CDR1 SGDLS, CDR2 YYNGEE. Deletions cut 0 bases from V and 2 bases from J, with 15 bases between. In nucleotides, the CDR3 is TGTGCCAGCAGCGTAGCGGGTCGGGCAGCGGCTGGAAACACCATATATTTT. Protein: CASSVAGRAAAGNTIYF.

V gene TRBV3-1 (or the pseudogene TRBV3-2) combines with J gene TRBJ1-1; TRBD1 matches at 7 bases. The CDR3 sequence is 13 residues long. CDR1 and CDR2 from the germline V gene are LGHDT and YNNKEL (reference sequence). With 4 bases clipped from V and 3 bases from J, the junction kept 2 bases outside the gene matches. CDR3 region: CASSPGGDTEAFF. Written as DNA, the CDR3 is TGTGCCAGCAGCCCAGGGGGAGACACTGAAGCTTTCTTT.

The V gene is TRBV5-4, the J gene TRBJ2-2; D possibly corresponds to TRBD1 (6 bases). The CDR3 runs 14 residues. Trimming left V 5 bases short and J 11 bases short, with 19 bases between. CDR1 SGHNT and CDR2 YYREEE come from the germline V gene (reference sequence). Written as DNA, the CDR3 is TGTGCCAGCAGTAATCAGGGGATCGAGGGTGAGCTGTTTTTT. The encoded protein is CASSNQGIEGELFF.

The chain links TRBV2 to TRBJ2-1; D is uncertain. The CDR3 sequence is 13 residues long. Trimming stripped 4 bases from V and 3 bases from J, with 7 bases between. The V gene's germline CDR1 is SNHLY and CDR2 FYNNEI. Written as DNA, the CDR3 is TGTGCCAGCAGTGTGGATGGCTACAATGAGCAGTTCTTC. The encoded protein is CASSVDGYNEQFF.

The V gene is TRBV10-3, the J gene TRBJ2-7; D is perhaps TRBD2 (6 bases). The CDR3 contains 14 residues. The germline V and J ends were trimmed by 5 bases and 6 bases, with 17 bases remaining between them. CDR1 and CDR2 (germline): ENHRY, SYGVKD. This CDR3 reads CAISKGGTVPEQYF. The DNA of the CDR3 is TGTGCCATCAGTAAAGGCGGGACGGTCCCCGAGCAGTACTTC.

CDR3 DNA: TGTGCCAGCAGCATCAAGGGGATTGGAGCCACCGGGGAGCTGTTTTTT. Its protein product is CASSIKGIGATGELFF. J is TRBJ2-2 and V is TRBV7-2, with D tentatively TRBD1 (5 bases). CDR3 size: 16 residues. Germline V gene sequence: CDR1 SGHTA, CDR2 FQGNSA. V lost 5 bases to trimming and J lost 4 bases, with 17 bases between them.

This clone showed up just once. This chain's CDR3 is CATSDLGDRGRNEQFF. CDR3 bases: TGTGCCACCAGTGATTTGGGAGACAGGGGTCGCAATGAGCAGTTCTTC. The J gene is TRBJ2-1, the V gene TRBV24-1; TRBD1 aligns across 8 bases. CDR3 size: 16 residues. The V gene's germline CDR1 is KGHDR and CDR2 SFDVKD. The trim removed 0 bases at V and 6 bases at J, leaving 6 bases unmatched.

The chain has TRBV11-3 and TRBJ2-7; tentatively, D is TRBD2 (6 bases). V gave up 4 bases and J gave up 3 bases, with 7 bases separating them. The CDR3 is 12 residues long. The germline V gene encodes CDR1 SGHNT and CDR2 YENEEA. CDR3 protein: CASSYGGYEQYF. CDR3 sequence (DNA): TGTGCCAGCAGCTACGGGGGCTACGAGCAGTACTTC.

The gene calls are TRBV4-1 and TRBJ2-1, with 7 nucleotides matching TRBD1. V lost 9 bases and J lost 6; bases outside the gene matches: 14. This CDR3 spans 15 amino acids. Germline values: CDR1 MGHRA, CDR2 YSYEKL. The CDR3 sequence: CASGTTGASPNEQFF. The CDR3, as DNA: TGCGCCAGTGGGACAACAGGGGCCTCACCCAATGAGCAGTTCTTC.

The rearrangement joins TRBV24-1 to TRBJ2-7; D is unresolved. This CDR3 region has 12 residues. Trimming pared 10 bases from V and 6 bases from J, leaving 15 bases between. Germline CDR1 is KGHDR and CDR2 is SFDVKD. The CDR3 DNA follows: TGTGCCACTTCAGCCTCAGGCATCGAGCAGTACTTC. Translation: CATSASGIEQYF.